These 20 T cell receptor beta chains originate from one sample sequenced in a study of T cells in women clearing cervical HPV infection. Clones were sequenced by immunoSEQ multiplex PCR, and TCRdb holds only the in-frame ones, with some missing. The record lists some 43,000 clones, of which the ten most abundant hold 0.98%. The sequencing input was blood buffy coat. These receptors came from a woman between 18 and 70 years old with a cervical HPV16 infection that either progressed to CIN3+ or cleared (not recorded which).

In regard to this clone: The CDR3 end is not reached by the read, which stops 3 residues before it; the germline J gene fills it in. The chain links TRBV5-4 to TRBJ2-2; D is possibly TRBD2 (6 bases). The V gene lost 8 bases and the J gene lost 0 bases, with 14 bases spanning the gap. Germline V gene data show CDR1 as SGHNT and CDR2 as YYREEE (reference sequence). The CDR3 totals 15 residues. CDR3 bases read: TGTGCCAGTACCAGAGGGACTTCGAACACCGGGGAG. The encoded protein is CASTRGTSNTGE. The full CDR3 is CASTRGTSNTGELFF.

As for this clone: The CDR3 end lies 3 residues beyond the end of the read and is filled in from the germline J gene. V and J are TRBV4-2 and TRBJ1-3, with TRBD1 identical over 9 bases. Trimming took 4 bases from V and 0 from J; bases not matched to a gene: 4. The CDR3 totals 16 residues. The germline gives CDR1 LGHNA, CDR2 YNFKEQ. The covered CDR3 bases are TGTGCCAGCAGCCCGAGGACAGGGGCCTCTGGAAACACC. This gives the protein CASSPRTGASGNT. The whole CDR3 protein is CASSPRTGASGNTIYF.

Concerning this clone itself: The read stops 3 residues short of the end of the CDR3; the missing end is completed from the germline J gene. V and J are TRBV19 and TRBJ2-4; 8 bases align to TRBD2. Losses at the gene ends were 5 bases for V and 9 bases for J; bases not matched to a gene: 9. In germline, CDR1 is LNHDA, CDR2 SQIVND (reference sequence). The CDR3 totals 14 residues. The CDR3 sequence: CASSVRGEVAIQYF. The covered CDR3 bases are TGTGCCAGTAGTGTGCGGGGGGAAGTGGCCATT.

Concerning this clone: The CDR3 is cut off 3 residues early in the read; its end comes from the germline J gene. The chain links TRBV7-9 to TRBJ2-7; 9 nucleotides match TRBD1. V was clipped by 5 bases and J by 4 bases; unmatched bases: 3. The CDR3 is 13 amino acids. Germline lookup yields CDR1 SEHNR and CDR2 FQNEAQ (reference sequence). The CDR3 reads CASSHRGQYEQYF. Partial CDR3 DNA: TGTGCCAGCAGCCACAGGGGGCAGTACGAG.

On this clone itself: The observed sequence ends 3 residues before the CDR3 terminus, with the missing tail filled in from the germline J gene. This rearrangement joins TRBV5-6 to TRBJ2-7; the D gene is possibly TRBD1 (5 bases). Deletions cut 2 bases from V and 2 bases from J, with 14 bases between. This CDR3 spans 15 amino acids. Germline loops: CDR1 SGHDT, CDR2 YYEEEE. CDR3 DNA (partial): TGTGCCAGCAGCTTTTGGACACGGACACCCTACGAG. This sequence encodes CASSFWTRTPYE. The CDR3, in full, reads CASSFWTRTPYEQYF.

This CDR3 reads CSARDRNKHSYNEQFF. The sequenced part of the CDR3 DNA is TGCAGTGCTAGAGATCGTAACAAACACTCCTACAATGAG. The V gene is TRBV20-1, the J gene TRBJ2-1, with D unresolved. Read sequence stops 3 residues before the CDR3 end, and the germline J gene provides the missing end. The CDR3 is 16 residues long. Germline V lookup: CDR1 DFQATT, CDR2 SNEGSKA (reference sequence). V gave up 0 bases and J gave up 0 bases, with 12 bases separating them.

Concerning this clone: The DNA ends 3 residues before the CDR3 does, and the rest of the CDR3 is filled in from the germline J gene. V and J are TRBV5-1 and TRBJ2-3; perhaps TRBD2 as D (5 bases). Trimming shortened V by 3 bases and J by 3 bases, and 8 bases separated the two germline ends. The CDR3 consists of 13 residues. Germline V gene lookup returns CDR1 SGHRS and CDR2 YFSETQ. CDR3 bases read: TGCGCCAGCAGCTCCCCGGGGACAGATACG. This codes for CASSSPGTDT. The CDR3 in full is CASSSPGTDTQYF.

As regards this clone: The read finishes 3 residues shy of the CDR3 end, and the germline J gene is used to complete it. The chain carries TRBV28 and TRBJ1-3; tentatively, D is TRBD1 (5 bases). Germline CDR1 is MDHEN and CDR2 is SYDVKM. The CDR3 is 16 amino acids. V was trimmed by 8 bases and J by 4 bases, leaving 21 bases between them. The CDR3 loop reads CASHGNRQPRGNTIYF. CDR3 bases read: TGTGCCAGCCATGGGAACCGACAGCCTCGGGGAAACACC.

A note on this clone: The read ends 3 residues shy of where the CDR3 ends; the end is completed using the germline J gene. The gene calls are TRBV9 and TRBJ2-7; TRBD1 matches at 10 bases. With V trimmed by 0 bases and J by 3 bases, 0 bases remained unmatched. The CDR3 covers 14 residues. Germline V gives CDR1 SGDLS, CDR2 YYNGEE. The CDR3 sequence is CASSVGDRGYEQYF. The DNA read from the CDR3 is TGTGCCAGCAGCGTAGGGGACAGGGGCTACGAG.

A word on this clone: The read is 3 residues too short to cover the CDR3 end, so that end is filled in from the germline J gene. This chain joins TRBV6-1 and TRBJ1-1; TRBD1 aligns across 9 bases. The germline gives CDR1 MNHNS, CDR2 SASEGT. V lost 3 bases and J lost 4; bases outside the gene matches: 3. The CDR3 runs 14 residues. The CDR3 is CASSEGQGLTEAFF. The covered CDR3 bases are TGTGCCAGCAGTGAGGGACAGGGACTCACTGAA.

Turning to this clone: The read halts 3 residues ahead of the CDR3 end, with the missing end drawn from the germline J gene. V and J are TRBV20-1 and TRBJ2-1, with 8 nucleotides matching TRBD1. The CDR3 sequence is 14 residues long. J lost 4 bases, V lost 3 bases, and 5 bases had no gene match. In germline, CDR1 is DFQATT, CDR2 SNEGSKA (reference sequence). The sequenced part of the CDR3 DNA is TGCAGTGCTAGCAATCAGGGGGCGTACAATGAG. Amino acid sequence: CSASNQGAYNE. The full-length CDR3 reads as CSASNQGAYNEQFF.

As regards this clone: The observed sequence ends 3 residues before the CDR3 terminus, with the missing tail filled in from the germline J gene. The chain carries TRBV11-1 and TRBJ2-7, with D possibly TRBD1 on 5 matching bases. The V end lost 6 bases, the J end lost 4 bases, and 13 bases lay between the germline ends. The CDR3 runs 13 residues. Germline V gives CDR1 SGHAT, CDR2 FQDESV (reference sequence). This CDR3 reads CASRPGISYEQYF. Incomplete CDR3 DNA: TGTGCCAGCAGACCAGGGATTTCATACGAG.

In the case of this clone: The read falls 3 residues short of the CDR3 end, and the missing part is taken from the germline J gene. J is TRBJ2-5 and V is TRBV7-9; TRBD1 aligns across 12 bases. This CDR3 region has 15 residues. The trim removed 5 bases at V and 4 bases at J, leaving 5 bases unmatched. Germline V CDR1 and CDR2: SEHNR, FQNEAQ (reference sequence). The DNA read from the CDR3 is TGTGCCAGCAGCCTGGGACAGGGGGCTCGAGAGACC. Translating it yields CASSLGQGARET. The whole CDR3 reads CASSLGQGARETQYF.

A remark on this clone: Read sequence stops 3 residues before the CDR3 end, and the germline J gene provides the missing end. The V and J genes are TRBV5-6 and TRBJ1-5; a weak D match, TRBD1 (6 bases). The length of the CDR3 is 15 residues. CDR1 is SGHDT, CDR2 YYEEEE, per germline. V dropped 0 bases and J dropped 3 bases, with 10 bases sitting between them. This CDR3 is CASSLGQGFNQPQHF. Partial CDR3 DNA: TGTGCCAGCAGCTTGGGGCAGGGGTTCAATCAGCCC.

Of note for this clone: The read gets to within 3 residues of the CDR3 end, and the germline J gene fills in the rest. The rearrangement uses TRBV19 and TRBJ1-1, with a weak D call TRBD1 (5 bases). This CDR3 region has 16 residues. Germline V lookup: CDR1 LNHDA, CDR2 SQIVND (reference sequence). V lost 6 bases, J lost 1 base, and 18 bases lay in between. The part of the CDR3 DNA that was read is TGTGCCAGTAGCGAGTCGGGACTTATCAGGAACACTGAA. This translates into CASSESGLIRNTE. The whole CDR3 is CASSESGLIRNTEAFF.

A note on this clone: The DNA ends 3 residues before the CDR3 does, and the rest of the CDR3 is filled in from the germline J gene. The genes are TRBV19 and TRBJ1-2; 8 nucleotides align to TRBD1. Germline-derived CDR1 and CDR2 are LNHDA and SQIVND (reference sequence). The CDR3 length is 14 residues. J gave up 7 bases and V 8 bases, and 12 bases lay outside the gene matches. CDR3: CASYPGTGEGGYTF. The CDR3 DNA, read in part, is TGTGCCAGTTACCCCGGGACAGGTGAGGGTGGC.

About this clone itself: Sequencing ends 3 residues short of the CDR3 end; the germline J gene provides the rest. The chain has TRBV20-1 and TRBJ1-6; the match to TRBD1 covers 7 bases. The CDR3 spans 15 residues. Germline lookup yields CDR1 DFQATT and CDR2 SNEGSKA (reference sequence). Germline trimming cut 3 bases from V and 6 bases from J; bases unmatched to any gene: 8. The chain's CDR3 is CSARVGTASNSPLHF. The covered CDR3 bases are TGCAGTGCTAGGGTTGGGACAGCAAGTAATTCACCC.

As for this clone: The read terminates 3 residues before the CDR3 end, so the remaining end is supplied by the germline J gene. The V gene is TRBV7-8, the J gene TRBJ1-5, with TRBD1 matching 10 bases. The CDR3 has 17 residues. Trimming at V came to 2 bases and at J to 4 bases, leaving 8 bases not matched to a gene. CDR1 is SGHVS and CDR2 is FQNEAQ in the germline V gene. This CDR3 reads CASSLNGQGQGNQPQHF. The sequenced part of the CDR3 DNA is TGTGCCAGCAGCTTAAACGGTCAGGGACAGGGGAATCAGCCC.

To note about this clone: The DNA ends 3 residues before the CDR3 does, and the rest of the CDR3 is filled in from the germline J gene. V is TRBV5-1 and J is TRBJ1-1; D is possibly TRBD1 (5 bases). Trimming cost V 4 bases and J 1 base, with 14 bases left between them. The CDR3 runs to 15 residues. CDR1 SGHRS and CDR2 YFSETQ come from the germline V gene. The CDR3 is CASSPAPGRNTEAFF. CDR3 bases read: TGCGCCAGCAGCCCCGCGCCAGGGCGGAACACTGAA.

Concerning this clone: The missing CDR3 end, 3 residues past where the read stops, is filled in from the germline J gene. The J gene is TRBJ2-1, the V gene TRBV23-1, with 10 nucleotides matching TRBD2. TRBV23-1 is an ORF, with its function uncertain. CDR3 size: 17 residues. V lost 3 bases to trimming and J lost 4 bases; unmatched junction nucleotides: 9. The covered CDR3 bases are TGCGCCAGCAGTCAGAGCGTACTAGCGGGGATATACAATGAG. The encoded protein is CASSQSVLAGIYNE. The CDR3 in full is CASSQSVLAGIYNEQFF.